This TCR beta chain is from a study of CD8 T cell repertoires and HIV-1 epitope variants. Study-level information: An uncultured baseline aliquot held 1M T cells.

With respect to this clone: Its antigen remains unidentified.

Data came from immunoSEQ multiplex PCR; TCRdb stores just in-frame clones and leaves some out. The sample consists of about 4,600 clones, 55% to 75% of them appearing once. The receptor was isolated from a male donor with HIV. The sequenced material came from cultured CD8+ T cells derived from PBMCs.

CDR3: CASSDPGVVNQPQHF. CDR3 bases: TGTGCCAGCAGCGACCCAGGGGTTGTCAATCAGCCCCAGCATTTT. This chain connects TRBV7-8 to TRBJ1-5, with TRBD1 as a possible D gene (6 bases). The CDR3 is 15 residues long. Germline assignment: CDR1 SGHVS and CDR2 FQNEAQ. Trimming shortened V by 5 bases and J by 3 bases, and 14 bases separated the two germline ends.